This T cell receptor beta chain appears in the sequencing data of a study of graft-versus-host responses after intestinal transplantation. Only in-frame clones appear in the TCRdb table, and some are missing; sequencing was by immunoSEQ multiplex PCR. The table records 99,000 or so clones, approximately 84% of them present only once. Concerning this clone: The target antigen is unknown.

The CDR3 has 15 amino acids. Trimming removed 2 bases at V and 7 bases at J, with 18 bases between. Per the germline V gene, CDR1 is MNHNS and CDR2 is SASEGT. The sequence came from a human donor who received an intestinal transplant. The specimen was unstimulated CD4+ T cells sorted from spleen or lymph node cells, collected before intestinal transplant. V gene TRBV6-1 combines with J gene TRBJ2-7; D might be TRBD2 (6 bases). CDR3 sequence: CASSESRAGSVEQYF. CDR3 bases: TGTGCCAGCAGTGAATCCAGGGCGGGAAGTGTGGAGCAGTACTTC.